This T cell receptor beta chain comes out of a study of CD8+ T cells in alopecia areata (dated 2018 in TCRdb). As for the study more broadly: Treated patients were enrolled in an open-label pilot trial of oral tofacitinib, 5 to 10 mg twice daily, for moderate-to-severe alopecia areata. On the human side, TCRbeta sequencing was run on scalp tissue and on sorted CD4+ and CD8+ peripheral blood T cells from healthy controls and from alopecia areata patients with either patchy or totalis/universalis disease. Biopsies were taken from tofacitinib-treated patients at baseline and again at 4 and 24 weeks into treatment, and several of those patients also had a later scalp biopsy. TCRbeta CDR3 regions were amplified by immunoSEQ multiplex PCR using 35 Vbeta forward and 13 Jbeta reverse primers. In both human patients and the C3H/HeJ mouse model, the study applied high-throughput TCRbeta sequencing to look at T cell clonal expansion in alopecia areata. The SALT score, which quantifies the percentage of affected scalp surface area, was used to measure disease severity in treated patients. Patients received tofacitinib for 6 to 18 months and were then followed off drug for 6 months to check for delayed response and recurrence. Scalp clonality was compared among normal scalp (n=4), patchy alopecia areata scalp (n=8), and alopecia totalis/universalis scalp (n=8). The RNA source kit depended on sample type: the PAXgene miRNA kit for fixed scalp, the miRNeasy kit for PBMCs, and the RNeasy kit for mouse skin.

In the case of this clone: Its antigen is currently not known. No base quality values were provided; no much bigger clone lies one nucleotide off.

According to the study, the label for this sample's time point signals: around 22 weeks on oral tofacitinib. The label giving this sample's treatment or condition can be read as: oral pan-JAK inhibitor, 5-10 mg twice daily. Peripheral blood and lesional scalp punch biopsies were obtained from patients with alopecia areata. PBMCs were isolated by density centrifugation and stained for CD3, CD4 and CD8, after which CD4+ and CD8+ T cells were sorted on a FACSAria. CDR1 and CDR2, per the germline V gene, are LGHNA and YSLEER. Ends trimmed: V by 8 bases, J by 4 bases; bases unmatched to a gene: 11. From its cysteine to its phenylalanine, the CDR3 spans 15 amino acids. The CDR3 DNA has 45 bases and is translated from base 1. To prepare the library, the immunoSEQ multiplex PCR assay was applied. RNA was extracted from all samples and reverse transcribed into cDNA as template for TCR sequencing. SuperScript III was used for first-strand cDNA synthesis, primed with a 2:1 mix of oligo-dT and random hexamers. Amplification bias was assessed with a synthetic immune receptor repertoire, and residual bias was removed computationally. Per the authors' processing: Raw reads were preprocessed to remove errors, and CDR3 was defined by IMGT conventions from the conserved cysteine to phenylalanine. Clonality was calculated as 1 minus Shannon entropy normalized by log2 of the number of productive unique TCRs. Whether each scalp clone was CD4 or CD8 was inferred by checking scalp TCRbeta sequences against the CD4 and CD8 repertoires from sorted blood. TCRdb carries this immuneACCESS record with in-frame sequences only. Its versions omit some clonotypes, under half of them owing to an unresolved V gene in the studies checked, with the rest unexplained. The V and J calls and clone size come from that table; D and trimming were worked out from the DNA. The sample table shows some 95,000 clones, and roughly 47% are seen once. The ten top clones hold less than 20% of the sample.

The investigation overall reported the following: Because the treated cohort was small and included a single nonresponder, larger studies are needed to assess links between baseline CD8+ expansion and response. Lesional scalp, especially in alopecia totalis/universalis, showed higher clonality and more expanded CD8+ clones than normal scalp, suggesting antigenic drive. With tofacitinib, both scalp clonality and the number of expanded CD8+ clones among the top 100 scalp clones went down significantly. During tofacitinib treatment, many expanded lesional clones stuck around in both scalp and blood, and this persistence may partly explain why relapse happens after treatment is stopped. Unlike mouse skin, where gammadelta T cells dominate, normal human skin contains resident alphabeta T cells that get sequenced too, which complicates analysis of the scalp TCR repertoire. Shared TCR sequences between patients were less evident than in mice, which may be partly attributable to HLA diversity in the patient population.

The sample consisted of CD8+ T cells sorted from blood, taken at week 24, from a patient treated with tofacitinib. The TCR sequence derives from a human donor with alopecia areata. The chain uses TRBV4-3 and TRBJ2-7; TRBD1 aligns with 10 central bases. The CDR3 region has the sequence CASRFEGQGTYEQYF. The nucleotide sequence is TGCGCCAGCCGATTTGAGGGACAGGGGACGTACGAGCAGTACTTC.